This T cell receptor beta chain was found in a study of T cell repertoires in cytomegalovirus infection. Overall study results and limits: HLA-C-restricted CMV clonotypes gave the most frequent clonotype in two of eight donors.

TCRdb redid the calling of the reads with MiXCR, one entry per CDR3 protein. The repertoire holds approximately 590,000 distinct CDR3 sequences, 35% to 50% seen once, with 48% in the top ten. This clonotype was seen ten or more times. As yet, its antigen is unknown. The CDR3 consists of 13 residues. The germline V and J ends were trimmed by 5 bases and 7 bases, with 12 bases remaining between them. Germline CDR1 SGHTA, CDR2 FQGNSA. The gene calls are TRBV7-2 and TRBJ2-1; possible D gene TRBD2, 6 bases. This sequence was found in a human donor in good health (CMV status not recorded). Some clones in this sample may be carry-over from other donors' samples. Sequencing was performed on cultured PBMCs, taken from culture after CMV antigen stimulation. CDR3 coding DNA: TGTGCCAGCAGCGCCTCGGGAGTGAATGAGCAGTTCTTC. This codes for CASSASGVNEQFF. The full variable domain, rest sourced from reference TRBV7-2 and TRBJ2-1, is GAGVSQSPSNKVTEKGKDVELRCDPISGHTALYWYRQSLGQGLEFLIYFQGNSAPDKSGLPSDRFSAERTGGSVSTLTIQRTQQEDSAVYLCASSASGVNEQFFGPGTRLTVL.